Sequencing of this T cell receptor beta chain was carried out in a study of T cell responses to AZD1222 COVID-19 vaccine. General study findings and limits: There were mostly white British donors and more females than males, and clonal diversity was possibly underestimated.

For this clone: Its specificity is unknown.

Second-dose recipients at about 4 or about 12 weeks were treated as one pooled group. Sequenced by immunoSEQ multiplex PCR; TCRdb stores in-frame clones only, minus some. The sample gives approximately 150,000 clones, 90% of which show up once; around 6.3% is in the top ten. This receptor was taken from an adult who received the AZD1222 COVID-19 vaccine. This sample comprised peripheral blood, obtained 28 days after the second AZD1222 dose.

The CDR3 protein is CASSQPLGTGGGGFKNIQYF. CDR3 nucleotide sequence: TGTGCCAGCAGCCAGCCCCTGGGCACGGGGGGCGGGGGTTTCAAAAACATTCAGTACTTC. The gene calls are TRBV4-2 and TRBJ2-4, with D maybe TRBD2 (7 bases). Germline values: CDR1 LGHNA, CDR2 YNFKEQ. Deletions cut 3 bases from V and 3 bases from J, with 27 bases between. The CDR3 consists of 20 residues.